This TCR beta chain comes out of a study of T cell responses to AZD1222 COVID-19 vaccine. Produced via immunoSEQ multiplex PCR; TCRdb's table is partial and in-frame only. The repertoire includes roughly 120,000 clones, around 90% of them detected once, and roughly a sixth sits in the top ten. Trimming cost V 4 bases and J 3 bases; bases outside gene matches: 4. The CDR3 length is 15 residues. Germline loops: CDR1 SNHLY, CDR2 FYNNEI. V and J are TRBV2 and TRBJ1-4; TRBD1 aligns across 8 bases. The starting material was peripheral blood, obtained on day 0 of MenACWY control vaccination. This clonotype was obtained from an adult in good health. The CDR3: CASSADRGSNEKLFF. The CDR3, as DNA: TGTGCCAGCAGTGCAGACAGGGGTTCTAATGAAAAACTGTTTTTT. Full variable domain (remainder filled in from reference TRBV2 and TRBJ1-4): EPEVTQTPSHQVTQMGQEVILRCVPISNHLYFYWYRQILGQKVEFLVSFYNNEISEKSEIFDDQFSVERPDGSNFTLKIRSTKLEDSAMYFCASSADRGSNEKLFFGSGTQLSVL.